Described below is a single TCR beta chain sequence and its context. This clone was counted a single time. Its recognized antigen is unknown. Per-base qualities were not stored, and no clone one base away is much larger. These data are taken from a study of OX40 agonist ivuxolimab in advanced cancers. Concerning the study at large: The costimulatory receptor OX40 (CD134) was targeted by ivuxolimab, a fully human IgG2 agonistic monoclonal antibody. The paper describes the monotherapy dose-escalation part (N of about 47 patients) of the phase I trial of ivuxolimab. Peripheral TCRbeta sequencing was intended to test whether TCR sequence diversity was altered and clonal T-cell expansion was caused by ivuxolimab. Patients were allowed to have had prior anti-PD-1, anti-PD-L1 or anti-CTLA-4 therapy, and about 40% of the dose-escalation patients had been treated with checkpoint inhibitors. In the dose-escalation cohort, approximately 82% of patients were male, and the mean age was approximately 60 years, with a range of about 23 to 80. Of the approximately 50 dose-escalation patients, hepatocellular carcinoma was present in approximately 20, melanoma in approximately 15, renal cell carcinoma in 9 and head and neck cancer in 9. Intravenous ivuxolimab was administered to patients every 2 weeks at six dose levels: 0.01, 0.1, 0.3, 1.5, 3 and 10 mg/kg. Three dose-escalation patients achieved partial responses, one with hepatocellular carcinoma and two with cutaneous melanoma.

The trial excluded patients who had a history of autoimmune disease or were on systemic immunosuppression. In every dose cohort, peripheral blood was drawn for TCR sequencing at baseline, cycle 4 day 1, and cycle 7 day 1. The samples were drawn from a first-in-human, open-label, multicenter phase I dose-escalation trial of ivuxolimab. Adults with locally advanced or metastatic melanoma, renal cell, hepatocellular, or head and neck squamous cell carcinoma were enrolled in the trial. Before TCR sequencing, CD4+ T cells and CD8+ T cells were sorted from peripheral blood as separate populations. Broad study findings and their caveats: In partial responders in the 0.1-3.0 mg/kg groups, normalized peripheral clonal expansion was found to be among the lowest, especially among CD8+ T cells. Low levels of normalized T-cell clonal expansion were also shown by some nonresponding patients. The antigen specificity of the peripheral T cells that underwent clonal expansion was not determined. On average, CD8+ T cells showed more expanded clones than CD4+ T cells after ivuxolimab. Clonal expansion of both CD4+ and CD8+ blood T cells was observed from baseline to week 6 at doses 0.1 to 3.0 mg/kg.

V is cut back by 10 bases and J by 7 bases, with 16 bases in the junction unmatched. CDR1 and CDR2 were assigned from the germline V gene as ENHRY and SYGVKD. From its cysteine to its phenylalanine, the CDR3 spans 16 amino acids. Of all the DNA, just the CDR3 is kept, 48 bases in frame from base 1. Genomic DNA was extracted from sorted cells for sequencing of the TCRbeta CDR3 region. The immunoSEQ Assay was used to sequence the TCRbeta CDR3 regions. This is the immuneACCESS table as TCRdb keeps it, with only in-frame sequences that have V and J called. A part of the clones is gone; compared with another copy, unresolved V genes explain less than half, and the rest is unexplained. This sample is represented by approximately 31,000 clones; approximately 89% of them were singletons. Together, the top ten hold about 0.89% of the sample.

Sample: CD4+ or CD8+ T cells sorted from blood, taken in a trial of the OX40 agonist ivuxolimab. The sequence was obtained from an adult with an advanced solid tumor such as melanoma, head and neck, liver or kidney cancer. The sequence joins TRBV10-3 to TRBJ2-1; TRBD2 fits 10 bases in the junction. The CDR3 has the sequence CATTVMASGRENEQFF. The nucleotide sequence is given as TGTGCCACCACCGTAATGGCTAGCGGGAGAGAAAATGAGCAGTTCTTC.